One sample yielded the 7 T cell receptor beta chains listed below, sequenced in a study of control samples from healthy donors and cancer patients. Sequenced by immunoSEQ multiplex PCR; TCRdb stores in-frame clones only, minus some. The table shows some 120,000 clones, with more than 75% occurring only once. Sequencing was performed on blood. The receptor set was obtained from a man aged 40-49 years in good health.

The chain links TRBV29-1 to TRBJ2-5; 9 bases are a match to TRBD1. Germline-derived CDR1 and CDR2 are SQVTM and ANQGSEA. After removal of 0 bases from V and 2 bases from J, the junction contained 10 bases not matched to a gene. This CDR3 has 17 amino acids. The CDR3 DNA reads TGCAGCGTTGAAGATCAATATAGGGGACAGGGACAAGAGACCCAGTACTTC. This gives the protein CSVEDQYRGQGQETQYF.

On this clone itself: Other DNA sequences in the sample encode the same CDR3. V usage is TRBV27 and J usage is TRBJ2-1; D gene uncertain. The CDR3 is made up of 11 amino acids. V lost 5 bases to trimming and J lost 6 bases, with 5 bases between them. Germline V gene sequence: CDR1 MNHEY, CDR2 SMNVEV (reference sequence). CDR3 nucleotide sequence: TGTGCCAGCAGTCCTGGCAATGAGCAGTTCTTC. Protein sequence: CASSPGNEQFF.

J is TRBJ2-3 and V is TRBV28; D is ambiguous. Per the germline V gene, CDR1 is MDHEN and CDR2 is SYDVKM. V lost 3 bases and J lost 4, with 11 bases in between. The CDR3 has 14 amino acids. The CDR3 DNA is TGTGCCAGCAGTTTGGTAGGGTTCCCAGATACGCAGTATTTT. Amino acid sequence: CASSLVGFPDTQYF. The variable domain in full, with the rest retrieved from reference TRBV28 and TRBJ2-3, is DVKVTQSSRYLVKRTGEKVFLECVQDMDHENMFWYRQDPGLGLRLIYFSYDVKMKEKGDIPEGYSVSREKKERFSLILESASTNQTSMYLCASSLVGFPDTQYFGPGTRLTVL.

The rearrangement uses TRBV24-1 and TRBJ2-5; D is possibly TRBD1 (7 bases). This CDR3 has 20 amino acids. Trimming took off 5 bases at V and 2 bases at J, with 29 bases between the two ends. Germline V gene data show CDR1 as KGHDR and CDR2 as SFDVKD. The CDR3 nucleotides read TGTGCCACCAGTGGACGACCCAGACAGGGAGGCGGGGCGAATCAAGAGACCCAGTACTTC. Translation gives CATSGRPRQGGGANQETQYF.

The rearrangement uses TRBV24-1 and TRBJ2-7; D call uncertain. Germline loops: CDR1 KGHDR, CDR2 SFDVKD. The CDR3 sequence is 12 residues long. Between the trimmed V and J ends, which lost 3 bases and 6 bases, there was a span of 8 bases. This CDR3 reads CATSDQVGEQYF. In DNA form, the CDR3 reads TGTGCCACCAGTGATCAAGTCGGCGAGCAGTACTTC.

The V and J genes are TRBV10-2 and TRBJ2-7; TRBD2 is a possible D gene (6 bases). The CDR3 length is 18 residues. Germline V gene sequence: CDR1 WSHSY, CDR2 SAAADI. Between the trimmed V and J ends, which lost 2 bases and 0 bases, there was a span of 20 bases. CDR3 in DNA: TGCGCCAGCAGTGAGGGCAGGGAGGCCAGGCCCTCCTCCTACGAGCAGTACTTC. It encodes CASSEGREARPSSYEQYF.

The chain couples TRBV9 to TRBJ2-3, with 10 positions matching TRBD2. Trimming cost V 0 bases and J 4 bases; bases outside gene matches: 11. Germline V gene sequence: CDR1 SGDLS, CDR2 YYNGEE. The CDR3 sequence is 18 residues long. CDR3 DNA: TGTGCCAGCAGCGTAGCTCCCCGAGCGGGGGGGCTGGCAGATACGCAGTATTTT. Encoded protein: CASSVAPRAGGLADTQYF.